The T cell receptor beta chain under discussion was sequenced for a study of blood T cells in healthy people across ages. PBMCs numbering at least 7 million were isolated per sample. Per sample, extraction of total RNA gave at least 5.5 micrograms in every case. The V gene's germline CDR1 is SNHLY and CDR2 FYNNEI. J gave up 6 bases and V 6 bases, and 6 bases lay outside the gene matches. The CDR3 loop spans 15 amino acids. A J-beta primer mix and a sample-barcoded 5' primer were used in a second PCR of roughly 6 to 11 cycles. Every cDNA molecule carried a tag from a template-switch adaptor bearing 12 random nucleotides. Each single sample gave us at least 2.5 million CDR3-containing paired-end reads. TCRdb re-called the 5' RACE reads through MiXCR, storing one row per CDR3 protein. The sample consists of 650,000 to 800,000 distinct CDR3 sequences, about 50% of them appearing once.

This sequence originates from an elderly woman in good health. Sequencing was performed on blood. The rearrangement links TRBV2 to TRBJ1-5, with 12 positions matching TRBD1. The CDR3 region has the DNA TGTGCCAGCAGGCCCGGGACAGGGGGCGTTCAGCCCCAGCATTTT. This translates into CASRPGTGGVQPQHF.